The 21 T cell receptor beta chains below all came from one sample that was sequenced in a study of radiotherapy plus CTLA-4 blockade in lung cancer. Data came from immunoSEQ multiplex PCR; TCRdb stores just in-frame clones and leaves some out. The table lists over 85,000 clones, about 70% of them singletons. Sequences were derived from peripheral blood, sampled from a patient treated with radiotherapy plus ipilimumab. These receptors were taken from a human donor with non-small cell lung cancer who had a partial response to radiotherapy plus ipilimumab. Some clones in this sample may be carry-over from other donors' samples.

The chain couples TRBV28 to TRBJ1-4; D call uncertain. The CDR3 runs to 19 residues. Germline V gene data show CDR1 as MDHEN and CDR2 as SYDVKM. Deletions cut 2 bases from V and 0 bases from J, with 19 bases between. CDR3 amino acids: CASSLMTLVVGATNEKLFF. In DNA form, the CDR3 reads TGTGCCAGCAGTTTAATGACATTGGTGGTGGGCGCAACTAATGAAAAACTGTTTTTT.

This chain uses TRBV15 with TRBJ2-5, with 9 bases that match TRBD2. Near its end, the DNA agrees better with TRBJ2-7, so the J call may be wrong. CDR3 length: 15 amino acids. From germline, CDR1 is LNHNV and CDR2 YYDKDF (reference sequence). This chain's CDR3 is CATSRETSGTYEQYF. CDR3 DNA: TGTGCCACCAGCAGAGAGACTAGCGGAACCTACGAGCAGTACTTC.

CDR3 amino acids: CASSVPGGAGYTF. CDR3 DNA: TGTGCCAGCAGCGTGCCCGGGGGGGCTGGCTACACCTTC. The chain uses TRBV9 and TRBJ1-2, with D perhaps matching TRBD1 (6 bases). Germline V gene data show CDR1 as SGDLS and CDR2 as YYNGEE. Trimming cost V 2 bases and J 7 bases, with 12 bases left between them. The CDR3 extends over 13 amino acids.

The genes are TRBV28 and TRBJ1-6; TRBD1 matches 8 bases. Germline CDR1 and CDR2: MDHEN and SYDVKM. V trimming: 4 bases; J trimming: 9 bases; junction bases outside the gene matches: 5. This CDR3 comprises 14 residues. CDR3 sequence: CASSSPDRGSPLHF. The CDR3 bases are TGTGCCAGCAGTTCCCCCGACAGGGGTTCACCCCTCCACTTT. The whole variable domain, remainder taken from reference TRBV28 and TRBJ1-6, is DVKVTQSSRYLVKRTGEKVFLECVQDMDHENMFWYRQDPGLGLRLIYFSYDVKMKEKGDIPEGYSVSREKKERFSLILESASTNQTSMYLCASSSPDRGSPLHFGNGTRLTVT.

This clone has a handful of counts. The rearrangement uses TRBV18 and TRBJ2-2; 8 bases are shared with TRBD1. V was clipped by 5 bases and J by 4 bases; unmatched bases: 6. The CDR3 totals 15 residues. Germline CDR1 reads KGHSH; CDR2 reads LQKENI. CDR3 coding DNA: TGTGCCAGCTCATCCGACAGGGGCGGCACCGGGGAGCTGTTTTTT. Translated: CASSSDRGGTGELFF.

The CDR3: CSVVTSGSGETQYF. DNA for the CDR3: TGCAGCGTTGTGACTAGCGGGAGTGGAGAGACCCAGTACTTC. The chain carries TRBV29-1 and TRBJ2-5, with 12 bases identical to TRBD2. Unmatched junction bases numbered 4, after V lost 4 bases and J lost 4 bases. Germline assignment: CDR1 SQVTM and CDR2 ANQGSEA. The CDR3 is 14 amino acids.

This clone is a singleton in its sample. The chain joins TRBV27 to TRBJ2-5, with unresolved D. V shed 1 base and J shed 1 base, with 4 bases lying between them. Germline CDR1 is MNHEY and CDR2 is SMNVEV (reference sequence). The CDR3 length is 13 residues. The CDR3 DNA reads TGTGCCAGCAGTTTATACTCCCAAGAGACCCAGTACTTC. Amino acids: CASSLYSQETQYF.

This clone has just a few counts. CDR3 loop: CASSLLGNTEAFF. CDR3 nucleotide sequence: TGTGCCAGCAGTTTACTAGGGAACACTGAAGCTTTCTTT. V and J are TRBV27 and TRBJ1-1; unclear D gene. CDR1 and CDR2 (germline): MNHEY, SMNVEV (reference sequence). This CDR3 is 13 amino acids long. The germline V and J ends were trimmed by 2 bases and 1 base, with 5 bases remaining between them.

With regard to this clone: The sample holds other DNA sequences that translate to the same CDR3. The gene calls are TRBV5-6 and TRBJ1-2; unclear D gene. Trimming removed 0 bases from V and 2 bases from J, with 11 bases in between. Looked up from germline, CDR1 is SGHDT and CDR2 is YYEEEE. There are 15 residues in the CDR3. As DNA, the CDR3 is TGTGCCAGCAGCTTGGCCTCCGCAGGCAACTATGGCTACACCTTC. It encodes CASSLASAGNYGYTF.

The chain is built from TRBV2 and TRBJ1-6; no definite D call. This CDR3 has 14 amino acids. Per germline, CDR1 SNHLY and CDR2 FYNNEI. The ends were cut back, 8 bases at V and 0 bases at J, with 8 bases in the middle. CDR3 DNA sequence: TGTGCCAGCTGGCGGAGCTCCTATAATTCACCCCTCCACTTT. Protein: CASWRSSYNSPLHF.

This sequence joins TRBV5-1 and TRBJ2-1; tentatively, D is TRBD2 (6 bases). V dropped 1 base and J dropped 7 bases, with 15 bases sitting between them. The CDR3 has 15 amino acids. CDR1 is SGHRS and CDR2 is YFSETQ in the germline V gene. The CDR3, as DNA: TGCGCCAGCAGCTTGCCTCAACCCGGGGGTAATGAGCAGTTCTTC. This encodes CASSLPQPGGNEQFF. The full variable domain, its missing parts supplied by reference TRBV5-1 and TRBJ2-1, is KAGVTQTPRYLIKTRGQQVTLSCSPISGHRSVSWYQQTPGQGLQFLFEYFSETQRNKGNFPGRFSGRQFSNSRSEMNVSTLELGDSALYLCASSLPQPGGNEQFFGPGTRLTVL.

CDR3 sequence (DNA): TGTGCCAGTAGTATCACGGGTATCCAGCATTTT. As protein: CASSITGIQHF. The rearrangement links TRBV19 to TRBJ1-5, with unresolved D. V lost 3 bases, J lost 12 bases, and 9 bases lay in between. The CDR3 totals 11 residues. In germline, CDR1 is LNHDA, CDR2 SQIVND (reference sequence).

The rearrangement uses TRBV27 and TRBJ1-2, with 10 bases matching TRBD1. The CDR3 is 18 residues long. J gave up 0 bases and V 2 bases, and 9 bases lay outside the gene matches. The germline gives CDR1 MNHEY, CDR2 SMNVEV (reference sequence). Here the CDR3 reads CASSLGTGARNSNYGYTF. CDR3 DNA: TGTGCCAGCAGTTTAGGGACAGGGGCCCGAAATTCTAACTATGGCTACACCTTC.

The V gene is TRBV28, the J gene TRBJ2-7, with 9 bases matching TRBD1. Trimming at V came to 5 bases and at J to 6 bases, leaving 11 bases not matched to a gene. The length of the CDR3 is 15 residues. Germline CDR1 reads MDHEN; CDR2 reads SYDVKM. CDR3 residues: CASSTPGQGFGEQYF. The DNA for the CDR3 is TGTGCCAGCAGTACACCGGGACAGGGCTTTGGCGAGCAGTACTTC. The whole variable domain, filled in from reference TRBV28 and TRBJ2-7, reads DVKVTQSSRYLVKRTGEKVFLECVQDMDHENMFWYRQDPGLGLRLIYFSYDVKMKEKGDIPEGYSVSREKKERFSLILESASTNQTSMYLCASSTPGQGFGEQYFGPGTRLTVT.

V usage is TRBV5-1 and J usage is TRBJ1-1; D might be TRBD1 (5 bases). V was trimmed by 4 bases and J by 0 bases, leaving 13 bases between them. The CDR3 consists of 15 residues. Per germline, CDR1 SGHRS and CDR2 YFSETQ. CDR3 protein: CASSRRGTVNTEAFF. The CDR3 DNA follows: TGCGCCAGCAGCCGGCGGGGGACGGTGAACACTGAAGCTTTCTTT.

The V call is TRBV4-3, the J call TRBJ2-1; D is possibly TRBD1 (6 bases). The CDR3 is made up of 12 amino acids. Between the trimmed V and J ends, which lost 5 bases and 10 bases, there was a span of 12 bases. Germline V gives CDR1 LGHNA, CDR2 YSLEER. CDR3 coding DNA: TGCGCCAGCAGCACAGGGAATGGCGAGCAGTTCTTC. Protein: CASSTGNGEQFF.

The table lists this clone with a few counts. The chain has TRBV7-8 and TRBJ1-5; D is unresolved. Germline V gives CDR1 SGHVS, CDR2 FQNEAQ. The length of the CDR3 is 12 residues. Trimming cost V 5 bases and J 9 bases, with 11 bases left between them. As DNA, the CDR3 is TGTGCCAGCAGCCTGCTGGGCTCGCCCCAGCATTTT. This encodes CASSLLGSPQHF. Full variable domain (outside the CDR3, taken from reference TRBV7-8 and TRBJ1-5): GAGVSQSPRYKVAKRGQDVALRCDPISGHVSLFWYQQALGQGPEFLTYFQNEAQLDKSGLPSDRFFAERPEGSVSTLKIQRTQQEDSAVYLCASSLLGSPQHFGDGTRLSIL.

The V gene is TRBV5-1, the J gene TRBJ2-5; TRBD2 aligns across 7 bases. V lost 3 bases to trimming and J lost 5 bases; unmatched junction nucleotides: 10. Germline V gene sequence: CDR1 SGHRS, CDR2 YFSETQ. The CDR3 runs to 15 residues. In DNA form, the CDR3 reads TGCGCCAGCAGCTCCGGTAGCGGGCCGAGGGAGACCCAGTACTTC. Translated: CASSSGSGPRETQYF.

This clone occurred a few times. This chain's CDR3 is CASRASTGGGKLFF. As DNA, the CDR3 is TGTGCCAGTCGGGCCTCGACGGGGGGGGGAAAACTGTTTTTT. The J gene is TRBJ1-4, the V gene TRBV19; D might be TRBD1 (5 bases). The CDR3 is 14 residues long. Trimming cost V 8 bases and J 10 bases, with 20 bases left between them. Germline CDR1 LNHDA, CDR2 SQIVND (reference sequence).

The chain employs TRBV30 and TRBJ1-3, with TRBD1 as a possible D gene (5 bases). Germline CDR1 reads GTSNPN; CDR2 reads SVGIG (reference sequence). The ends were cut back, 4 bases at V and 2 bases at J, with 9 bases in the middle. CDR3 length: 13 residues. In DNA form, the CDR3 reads TGTGCCTGGACACGGGGGGCTGGAAACACCATATATTTT. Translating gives CAWTRGAGNTIYF.

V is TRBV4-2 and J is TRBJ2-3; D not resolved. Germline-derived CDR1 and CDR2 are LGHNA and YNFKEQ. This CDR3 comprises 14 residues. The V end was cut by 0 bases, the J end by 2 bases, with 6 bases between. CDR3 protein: CASSQDPYTDTQYF. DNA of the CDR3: TGTGCCAGCAGCCAAGATCCTTACACAGATACGCAGTATTTT.